These T cell receptor beta chains were read from a single sample in a study of blood T cell repertoires in COVID-19. Here immunoSEQ multiplex PCR was the method, and the copy in TCRdb shows in-frame clones only, minus some. The data contain 150,000 or so clones, more than 85% of them singletons. The sequencing input was PBMCs or T cells enriched from blood (not recorded which). All receptors derive from a human donor with acute COVID-19. The donor label of this sample is uncertain. The CDR3 runs from the conserved cysteine through the conserved F or W. The D gene is left open where the match is weak. Where a row states a size, it is once, few, many or the class of an expanded clone; other rows omit it.

-,TRBJ1-3,-,TRBV24-1,TGTGCCACCAGTGACGGAGCCATGGGCACCATATATTTT,CATSDGAMGTIYF
-,TRBJ2-6,-,TRBV30,TGTGCCTGGAGAGTGGGGAGCTGGGCCAACGTCCTGACTTTC,CAWRVGSWANVLTF
TRBD1,TRBJ1-2,-,TRBV19,TGTGCCAGTAGTATCCCGACAGGGGGCTCGGGCTACACCTTC,CASSIPTGGSGYTF
TRBD2,TRBJ2-7,-,TRBV6-6,TGTGCCAGCAGGGGGACTAGTCACGAGCAGTACTTC,CASRGTSHEQYF
-,TRBJ1-5,-,TRBV24-1,TGTGCCACCAGTGACCCTGGGGGGCAGCCCCAGCATTTT,CATSDPGGQPQHF
-,TRBJ2-7,-,TRBV3-1/TRBV3-2,TGTGCCAGCAGCCTACACTACGAGCAGTACTTC,CASSLHYEQYF
-,TRBJ2-5,-,TRBV7-9,TGTGCCAGCAGCCTACCCCCAAAAGAGACCCAGTACTTC,CASSLPPKETQYF
TRBD1,TRBJ2-2,-,TRBV7-2,TGTGCCAGCAGCTTAAGGGGGACAGAGGGGGCCGGGGAGCTGTTTTTT,CASSLRGTEGAGELFF
-,TRBJ1-2,-,TRBV27,TGTGCCAGCAGTGAAGGGTACTTTCAGGGTGGCTACACCTTC,CASSEGYFQGGYTF
-,TRBJ1-1,few,TRBV7-9,TGTGCCAGCAGAGGAGGGGAGGCTGAAGCTTTCTTT,CASRGGEAEAFF
-,TRBJ1-1,-,TRBV3-1/TRBV3-2,TGTGCCAGCAGCCGGCGGGAGGGTTTCTTT,CASSRREGFF
-,TRBJ2-7,few,TRBV2,TGTGCCAGCAGTGGAGGAGGTTCAACCTACGAGCAGTACTTC,CASSGGGSTYEQYF
-,TRBJ1-4,-,TRBV4-1,TGCGCCAGCAGCCAAGACCGACACGGAAATGAAAAACTGTTTTTT,CASSQDRHGNEKLFF
-,TRBJ1-2,once,TRBV15,TGTGCCACCAGGGCCGGGTCCAGCTACTATGGCTACACCTTC,CATRAGSSYYGYTF
TRBD1,TRBJ2-3,-,TRBV5-1,TGCGCCAGCAGCTTGGAGGGACAGGGGTTTCCCACAGATACGCAGTATTTT,CASSLEGQGFPTDTQYF
TRBD1,TRBJ1-1,-,TRBV5-8,TGTGCCAGCAGCGTAGGACAGGCGGCCACTGAAGCTTTCTTT,CASSVGQAATEAFF
TRBD2,TRBJ2-2,-,TRBV5-1,TGCGCCAGCAGCTTCCGAGCGGGGTATGACACCGGGGAGCTGTTTTTT,CASSFRAGYDTGELFF
-,TRBJ1-1,-,TRBV7-2,TGTGCCAGCAGCTTCGACGGCTGGGGTAGCGCTGAAGCTTTCTTT,CASSFDGWGSAEAFF
-,TRBJ1-1,-,TRBV5-5,TGTGCCAGCAACCCCCCAGGCCGGTCTGAAGCTTTCTTT,CASNPPGRSEAFF
TRBD1,TRBJ2-7,-,TRBV19,TGTGCCAGTAGTCCCAGGACAGGGCTCAGCGAGCAGTACTTC,CASSPRTGLSEQYF
-,TRBJ1-2,-,TRBV30,TGTGCCTGGAGTAAGCTCTATGGCTACACCTTC,CAWSKLYGYTF
-,TRBJ2-5,-,TRBV4-3,TGCGCCAGCAGCCAAGAGTTTCTAGAAGGAGAGGCCCAGTACTTC,CASSQEFLEGEAQYF
-,TRBJ2-5,-,TRBV18,TGTGCCAGCTCACGCTTGTCGGGACAAGAGACCCAGTACTTC,CASSRLSGQETQYF
TRBD1,TRBJ2-1,-,TRBV27,TGTGCCAGCAGTTTACTTGAGACAGGGCGTCATGAGCAGTTCTTC,CASSLLETGRHEQFF
-,TRBJ1-1,once,TRBV6-5,TGTGCCAGCAGCTCCCCCGGAGGGAACACTGAAGCTTTCTTT,CASSSPGGNTEAFF
-,TRBJ1-1,-,TRBV6-5,TGTGCCAGCATCGGCGGAGCGAACACTGAAGCTTTCTTT,CASIGGANTEAFF
TRBD2,TRBJ2-7,few,TRBV4-2,TGTGCCAGCAGCCAAGAAAAGCGGGGTTACGAGCAGTACTTC,CASSQEKRGYEQYF
TRBD1,TRBJ1-6,once,TRBV5-1,TGCGCCAGCAGCTTACGACAGGGGAGCTCCTATAATTCACCCCTCCACTTT,CASSLRQGSSYNSPLHF
-,TRBJ1-5,-,TRBV4-3,TGCGCCAGCAGCCAAGACTTAAATCAGCCCCAGCATTTT,CASSQDLNQPQHF
TRBD1,TRBJ1-4,-,TRBV28,TGTGCCAGCAGTTATAGACAGGGAGTTGAAAAACTGTTTTTT,CASSYRQGVEKLFF
TRBD2,TRBJ2-1,-,TRBV7-2,TGTGCCAGCAGCTCCGGACTAGCGGGGAAGGTTGAGCAGTTCTTC,CASSSGLAGKVEQFF
-,TRBJ2-7,-,TRBV18,TGTGCCAGCTCACCGGGAAGACAGTTAGAGCAGTACTTC,CASSPGRQLEQYF
-,TRBJ1-2,-,TRBV3-1/TRBV3-2,TGTGCCAGCAGCCAAGACCCCGCGGGCGTCGATGGCTACACCTTC,CASSQDPAGVDGYTF
-,TRBJ1-3,-,TRBV6-5,TGTGCCAGCAGTTACTCGGGCCAGGGAAACACCATATATTTT,CASSYSGQGNTIYF
TRBD1,TRBJ2-7,-,TRBV28,TGTGCCAGCAGTGGCGGACAGGGGGCACGGGAGCAGTACTTC,CASSGGQGAREQYF
-,TRBJ1-2,few,TRBV6-5,TGTGCCAGCAGTTACACGCGCGCGGGGATAGGTGGCTACACCTTC,CASSYTRAGIGGYTF
TRBD2,TRBJ2-7,-,TRBV24-1,TGTGCCACCAGTGGGGGGGGGACGGAACTCTACGAGCAGTACTTC,CATSGGGTELYEQYF
-,TRBJ1-4,-,TRBV11-1,TGTGCCAGCAGCCCAGGACATCCGATACGGGATGAAAAACTGTTTTTT,CASSPGHPIRDEKLFF
-,TRBJ2-1,-,TRBV20-1,TGCAGTGCTAGTGTGGGCGTAGTCAATGAGCAGTTCTTC,CSASVGVVNEQFF
-,TRBJ1-1,-,TRBV4-3,TGCGCCAGCAGCCAAGATTTCAGGGGTTTTGACACTGAAGCTTTCTTT,CASSQDFRGFDTEAFF
-,TRBJ2-3,-,TRBV7-9,TGTGCCAGCAGCTTAGAATTGGAGGTAGCAGATACGCAGTATTTT,CASSLELEVADTQYF
-,TRBJ2-5,-,TRBV5-1,TGCGCCAGCAGCCCGGGGTCCATTGGGGAGACCCAGTACTTC,CASSPGSIGETQYF
-,TRBJ1-2,-,TRBV5-4,TGTGCCAGCAGCTTTAATGGCGGCGGGCTCTATGGCTACACCTTC,CASSFNGGGLYGYTF
-,TRBJ2-3,-,TRBV5-1,TGCGCCAGCAGCTTGGCGGGGGGCCGCACAGATACGCAGTATTTT,CASSLAGGRTDTQYF
TRBD1,TRBJ2-2,once,TRBV5-4,TGTGCCAGCAGCTTGGGGACAGGGGCGGCCACCGGGGAGCTGTTTTTT,CASSLGTGAATGELFF
-,TRBJ2-6,-,TRBV27,TGTGCCAGCAGCACTCCCCGTGGGGCCAACGTCCTGACTTTC,CASSTPRGANVLTF
TRBD2,TRBJ2-1,-,TRBV10-3,TGTGCCATCAGTGAGATCATCGGGAGGGGAGGGTCCTACAATGAGCAGTTCTTC,CAISEIIGRGGSYNEQFF
TRBD2,TRBJ2-3,-,TRBV30,TGTGCCTGGAGTCAGGGACTAGGGATCGATACGCAGTATTTT,CAWSQGLGIDTQYF
-,TRBJ1-2,few,TRBV2,TGTGCCAGCATTTCGAAGGAGGGGCTCTATGGCTACACCTTC,CASISKEGLYGYTF
-,TRBJ1-3,once,TRBV6-6,TGTGCCAGCAGTCCCATGCAGGCGTTCAACTCTGGAAACACCATATATTTT,CASSPMQAFNSGNTIYF
TRBD2,TRBJ2-1,-,TRBV19,TGTGCCAGTACTCTCGGGGGGGCCCACAATGAGCAGTTCTTC,CASTLGGAHNEQFF
-,TRBJ1-1,once,TRBV12-2,TGTGCAAGTCGCTACCGCACAGGGGCGGACACTGAAGCTTTCTTT,CASRYRTGADTEAFF
TRBD1,TRBJ1-1,-,TRBV11-2,TGTGCCAGCAGCCCGCGGACAGGGGGCGAGAACACTGAAGCTTTCTTT,CASSPRTGGENTEAFF
TRBD2,TRBJ2-7,-,TRBV10-3,TGTGCATCAGTGGGGGGAGGGGCTGGGTCCGAGCAGTACTTC,CASVGGGAGSEQYF
TRBD2,TRBJ2-1,-,TRBV7-8,TGTGCCAGCAGCTTAGATTCAGCGGGGGGGTACAATGAGCAGTTCTTC,CASSLDSAGGYNEQFF
-,TRBJ2-1,-,TRBV7-9,TGTGCCAGCAGCTTAGTAAACTACAATGAGCAGTTCTTC,CASSLVNYNEQFF
-,TRBJ2-5,-,TRBV5-6,TGTGCCAGCAGCTCCTACTCACAAGCGGAGACCCAGTACTTC,CASSSYSQAETQYF